Listed below are T cell receptor beta chains from one sample, sequenced in a study of CD8+CD57+ T cells in acquired aplastic anemia. A single record per CDR3 protein comes from TCRdb applying MiXCR to the reads. This table holds hundreds of thousands of distinct CDR3 sequences, roughly 53% found once. Sequencing input: sorted CD4+, CD8+, or CD8+CD57+ T cells (not recorded which) from PBMCs. The receptor set was obtained from a human donor with aplastic anemia. CDR3s include the opening cysteine and the closing phenylalanine or tryptophan. The D gene is left open where the match is weak. Rows may omit the clone size; those that give it use once, few, many or a size class.

V	J	size	D	DNA	CDR3
TRBV2	TRBJ2-3	-	-	TGTGCCAGCAGTGCGGGGGACGGGACAGATACGCAGTATTTT	CASSAGDGTDTQYF
TRBV6-5	TRBJ1-5	-	-	TGTGCCAGCAGTCCTACCCCATCGAGGTATAGCAATCAGCCCCAGCATTTT	CASSPTPSRYSNQPQHF
TRBV19	TRBJ2-7	-	-	TGTGCCAGTAGTATTGGTATGGTGGGGCGAGAGCAGTACTTC	CASSIGMVGREQYF
TRBV14	TRBJ2-5	-	TRBD2	TGTGCCAGCAGCCAAATCGCGGGGGGTTTTGGTGTCCAGTACTTC	CASSQIAGGFGVQYF
TRBV5-1	TRBJ2-7	-	-	TGTGCCAGCAGCTATCAGGAGGGCGCCTACGAGCAGTACTTC	CASSYQEGAYEQYF
TRBV6-6	TRBJ2-3	many	-	TGTGCCAGCAATCTTTTCGGGACAGATACGCAGTATTTT	CASNLFGTDTQYF
TRBV27	TRBJ2-1	-	-	TGTGCCAGCAGTCCACCCCCGGGTCGGGGCCGCTCCTACAATGAGCAGTTCTTC	CASSPPPGRGRSYNEQFF
TRBV2	TRBJ1-1	-	-	TGTGCCAGCAGTGAACTGGGGGAAGCTTTCTTT	CASSELGEAFF
TRBV25-1	TRBJ1-5	few	TRBD1	TGTGCCAGCGGGACAGCCCATCAGCCCCAGCATTTT	CASGTAHQPQHF
TRBV6-4	TRBJ1-5	few	-	-	CASSFASGTGGVNQPKHF
TRBV25-1	TRBJ1-5	-	-	TGTGCCAGCAGTGCTAGAGGCGGGACCCAGGGCCAGCCCCAGCATTTT	CASSARGGTQGQPQHF
TRBV5-8	TRBJ1-4	many	-	TGTGCCAGCAGCCCTTCTCCCGACGAGGGACGAATTGAAAAACTGTTTTTT	CASSPSPDEGRIEKLFF
TRBV7-9	TRBJ2-7	-	-	TGTGCCAGCAGCCTTGTCGCCTACGAGCAGTACTTC	CASSLVAYEQYF
TRBV6-1	TRBJ1-6	many	TRBD1	TGTGCCAGCAGTAGGGACAGGGGTCTTGAGTCACCCCTCCACTTT	CASSRDRGLESPLHF
TRBV6-5	TRBJ1-2	-	-	TGTGCCAGCAGTTACGAGGCAGGAGGCTACACCTTC	CASSYEAGGYTF
TRBV7-2	TRBJ1-4	once	-	TGTGCCAGCAGCTTAAACCGGGACACTAATGAAAAACTGTTTTTT	CASSLNRDTNEKLFF
TRBV24-1	TRBJ1-2	few	-	TGTGCCACCAGTGATCCCCAAGCTAACTATGGCTACACCTTC	CATSDPQANYGYTF
TRBV7-9	TRBJ2-2	-	TRBD2	TGTGCCAGCAGCTTAGGGAGGCCGGCTAGCGGGCCCACCGGGGAGCTGTTTTTT	CASSLGRPASGPTGELFF
TRBV20-1	TRBJ1-1	-	-	TGCAGTGCAATTAGGGGAGACTTACAACTGAACACTGAAGCTTTCTTT	CSAIRGDLQLNTEAFF
TRBV19	TRBJ2-3	few	-	TGTGCCAGTAGTATGGGGGAGGGCACAGATACGCAGTATTTT	CASSMGEGTDTQYF
TRBV6-5	TRBJ1-1	few	-	TGTGCCAGCACCCGCGATCCGAGTGGGGTGGGCACTGAAGCTTTCTTT	CASTRDPSGVGTEAFF
TRBV7-6	TRBJ1-1	-	-	TGTGCCAGCAGCCCCGGAACCGCCGAAGCTTTCTTT	CASSPGTAEAFF